The 10 T cell receptor beta chains below were found in one sample sequenced in a study of blood T cells in healthy people across ages. PCR was performed a second time for roughly 6 to 12 cycles using a sample-barcoded 5' primer and a J-beta primer mix. TCRdb re-derived calls from the 5' RACE reads in MiXCR, one entry per CDR3 protein. This sample has about 1,400,000 distinct CDR3 sequences; approximately 42% occur once, and the top ten carry 7% to 9.5%. Sequencing was done on a sample of blood. The receptors stem from a woman younger than 30 in good health.

A few counts support this clonotype. CDR3 DNA sequence: TGTGCCAGCAGCTTGGAGGCGACAGGGGGCAACTATGGCTACACCTTC. This codes for CASSLEATGGNYGYTF. V gene TRBV5-5 combines with J gene TRBJ1-2; 10 positions agree with TRBD1. The length of the CDR3 is 16 residues. Germline trimming cut 0 bases from V and 2 bases from J; bases unmatched to any gene: 4. Germline CDR1 is SGHKS and CDR2 is YYEKEE (reference sequence).

This clonotype was detected only a few times. The chain recombines TRBV6-1 with TRBJ2-1; 7 bases align to TRBD1. The length of the CDR3 is 15 residues. Germline lookup yields CDR1 MNHNS and CDR2 SASEGT. Trimming cost V 2 bases and J 9 bases; bases outside gene matches: 10. The DNA for the CDR3 is TGTGCCAGCAGTGAACGACAACAGGGGTTCGGTGAGCAGTTCTTC. Encoded protein: CASSERQQGFGEQFF.

The rearrangement uses TRBV30 and TRBJ2-7, with 11 positions matching TRBD2. Trimming cost V 0 bases and J 2 bases; bases outside gene matches: 9. This CDR3 spans 17 amino acids. Germline lookup yields CDR1 GTSNPN and CDR2 SVGIG (reference sequence). This CDR3 is CAWSVRRTSGFPYEQYF. The CDR3 coding sequence is TGTGCCTGGAGTGTACGACGGACTAGCGGGTTTCCCTACGAGCAGTACTTC.

This clonotype appeared a few times. The rearrangement joins TRBV7-9 to TRBJ1-5; D might be TRBD1 (5 bases). Germline V gives CDR1 SEHNR, CDR2 FQNEAQ (reference sequence). The CDR3 spans 13 residues. Between the trimmed V and J ends, which lost 1 base and 7 bases, there was a span of 8 bases. In nucleotides, the CDR3 is TGTGCCAGCAGCTTAGGGGACCACCAGCCCCAGCATTTT. Translated, it gives CASSLGDHQPQHF.

This clonotype came up once. This rearrangement joins TRBV7-9 to TRBJ1-4, with 7 bases lining up with TRBD1. Germline V CDR1 and CDR2: SEHNR, FQNEAQ (reference sequence). The CDR3 covers 12 residues. With 6 bases clipped from V and 10 bases from J, the junction kept 5 bases outside the gene matches. The CDR3 coding sequence is TGTGCCAGCAGGACAGGGTTGGGAAAACTGTTTTTT. Translation gives CASRTGLGKLFF.

This clonotype has more than one count but fewer than ten. V is TRBV21-1 and J is TRBJ1-2; the DNA was not compared with TRBD1, the D call given in the table. TRBV21-1 is a listed pseudogene. This CDR3 comprises 15 residues. In DNA, the CDR3 is TGTGCCAGCACCGCTGACAGGGGGCCTTGCTATGGCTACACCTTC. Its translation is CASTADRGPCYGYTF.

The chain employs TRBV11-2 and TRBJ2-1; no reliable D call. Gene TRBJ2-7 matches the end of the DNA better, so the J call may be wrong. Germline CDR1 reads SGHAT; CDR2 reads FQNNGV. This CDR3 is 15 amino acids long. CDR3 sequence reads: CASSLDGQIYNEQYF. Written as DNA, the CDR3 is TGTGCCAGCAGCTTAGACGGTCAGATCTACAATGAGCAGTACTTC.

This clonotype was counted only a few times. The chain is built from TRBV6-5 and TRBJ2-7, with 7 bases fitting TRBD1. In germline, CDR1 is MNHEY, CDR2 SVGAGI. CDR3 size: 15 residues. After removal of 4 bases from V and 2 bases from J, the junction contained 8 bases not matched to a gene. The CDR3 region is CASSFTGTAPYEQYF. DNA of the CDR3: TGTGCCAGCAGTTTCACCGGGACAGCTCCCTACGAGCAGTACTTC.

The chain has TRBV6-1 and TRBJ1-5; 7 bases are a match to TRBD1. The junction had 8 bases not matched to a gene; V was cut back by 5 bases and J by 4 bases. CDR1 and CDR2 (germline): MNHNS, SASEGT. The CDR3 is 15 residues long. This CDR3 reads CASSKLGQTNQPQHF. The CDR3 DNA reads as TGTGCCAGCAGTAAACTGGGACAGACGAATCAGCCCCAGCATTTT.

This sequence joins TRBV2 and TRBJ2-5; 9 nucleotides align to TRBD2. V shed 6 bases and J 9 bases; nucleotides not matched to a gene: 14. CDR3 size: 15 residues. Germline V lookup: CDR1 SNHLY, CDR2 FYNNEI. The CDR3: CASSRASGELKAQYF. The CDR3, as DNA: TGTGCCAGCAGCCGAGCTAGCGGGGAACTGAAGGCCCAGTACTTC.